The 19 T cell receptor beta chains presented below share a single source sample, sequenced in a study of CD8 T cells in Susac syndrome. The RNA, about 0.45 to 1 ug, was put through reverse transcription using random hexamers. TCRdb re-analysed the immunoSEQ multiplex PCR reads in MiXCR, keeping a single row per CDR3 protein. The table has about 130,000 distinct CDR3 sequences, around 85% seen once. The sample comprised CD8+ T cells from PBMCs. Every receptor here comes from a human donor with multiple sclerosis.

This chain joins TRBV6-1 and TRBJ1-5; the D gene is possibly TRBD1 (6 bases). Germline V gene sequence: CDR1 MNHNS, CDR2 SASEGT. The CDR3 runs 14 residues. Between the trimmed V and J ends, which lost 8 bases and 4 bases, there was a span of 15 bases. CDR3: CASGAQGLNQPQHF. CDR3 nucleotides: TGTGCCAGCGGGGCGCAGGGGCTGAATCAGCCCCAGCATTTT.

The chain recombines TRBV7-9 with TRBJ1-3, with D uncertain. CDR3 length: 14 residues. The ends were cut back, 0 bases at V and 2 bases at J, with 5 bases in the middle. Germline V gives CDR1 SEHNR, CDR2 FQNEAQ (reference sequence). This CDR3 is CASSLAGPGNTIYF. The CDR3 region has the DNA TGTGCCAGCAGCTTAGCAGGGCCTGGAAACACCATATATTTT.

This chain joins TRBV11-2 and TRBJ2-2; D is undetermined. Germline CDR1 SGHAT, CDR2 FQNNGV. There are 18 residues in the CDR3. Deletions cut 0 bases from V and 0 bases from J, with 14 bases between. CDR3 amino acids: CASSLDVAGYTNTGELFF. CDR3 DNA sequence: TGTGCCAGCAGCTTAGATGTGGCAGGATATACGAACACCGGGGAGCTGTTTTTT.

The V call is TRBV24-1, the J call TRBJ1-1; D may be TRBD1 (6 bases). The V gene's germline CDR1 is KGHDR and CDR2 SFDVKD. The CDR3 sequence is 12 residues long. V was trimmed by 1 base and J by 10 bases, leaving 9 bases between them. CDR3 loop: CATSDFEGGAFF. In nucleotides, the CDR3 is TGTGCCACCAGTGATTTTGAAGGGGGAGCTTTCTTT.

Details on this clonotype: One end of the junction is discordant with germline, which a read error may explain. Here the CDR3 DNA reads TGCGCCAGCGGCAGGGAACACCAGGACACTGAAGTTTTCTTT. It is translated as CASGREHQDTEVFF. The chain employs TRBV5-1 and TRBJ1-1; tentatively, D is TRBD1 (5 bases). This CDR3 is 14 amino acids long. The germline gives CDR1 SGHRS, CDR2 YFSETQ.

This clonotype appeared a single time. The genes are TRBV30 and TRBJ1-2, with D perhaps matching TRBD1 (6 bases). Between the trimmed V and J ends, which lost 2 bases and 5 bases, there was a span of 12 bases. CDR3 size: 13 residues. Looked up from germline, CDR1 is GTSNPN and CDR2 is SVGIG (reference sequence). The CDR3, as DNA: TGTGCCTGGAGTAAGGGGGTTGTGTATGGCTACACCTTC. Translation: CAWSKGVVYGYTF.

J is TRBJ2-1 and V is TRBV6-2 or TRBV6-3; 7 bases agree with TRBD2. In germline, CDR1 is MNHEY, CDR2 SVGEGT. The junction had 11 bases not matched to a gene; V was cut back by 6 bases and J by 0 bases. The CDR3 consists of 17 residues. This chain's CDR3 is CASSFRELASSYNEQFF. CDR3 in DNA: TGTGCCAGCAGCTTCCGAGAACTAGCGAGCTCCTACAATGAGCAGTTCTTC.

The chain has TRBV21-1 and TRBJ2-3; the D call in the table, TRBD1, was not verified against the DNA. TRBV21-1 is labeled a pseudogene. The CDR3 spans 13 residues. The CDR3 DNA is TGTGCCAGCCGGGCGGTCGGCACAGATACGCAGTATTTT. Protein: CASRAVGTDTQYF.

This clonotype was recorded only once. For the CDR3, the DNA is TGTGCCAGCAGCCCTCAGGGGAACATAGTGCTGAACACTGAAGCTTTCTTT. Encoded protein: CASSPQGNIVLNTEAFF. The chain uses TRBV5-8 and TRBJ1-1; tentative D call: TRBD1 (6 bases). Trimming left V 4 bases short and J 0 bases short, with 19 bases between. Germline loops: CDR1 SGHTS, CDR2 YDEGEE. The CDR3 length is 17 residues.

The chain joins TRBV4-3 to TRBJ2-3; D is unresolved. The CDR3 totals 13 residues. The ends were cut back, 4 bases at V and 5 bases at J, with 10 bases in the middle. CDR1 and CDR2 from the germline V gene are LGHNA and YSLEER. The CDR3 region is CASSPPWGDTQYF. The CDR3 nucleotides read TGCGCCAGCAGCCCGCCCTGGGGAGATACGCAGTATTTT.

This chain joins TRBV6-5 and TRBJ1-5; D not certain. Between the trimmed V and J ends, which lost 0 bases and 0 bases, there was a span of 3 bases. The CDR3 sequence is 14 residues long. Germline-derived CDR1 and CDR2 are MNHEY and SVGAGI. The CDR3 DNA reads as TGTGCCAGCAGTTACTCCCTTAGCAATCAGCCCCAGCATTTT. It is translated as CASSYSLSNQPQHF.

The chain's CDR3 is CSARDQRGEYSSYEQYF. CDR3 nucleotide sequence: TGCAGTGCTAGAGATCAGAGAGGAGAATACTCTTCCTACGAGCAGTACTTC. The genes are TRBV20-1 and TRBJ2-7; D is ambiguous. The V end lost 0 bases, the J end lost 1 base, and 19 bases lay between the germline ends. The germline gives CDR1 DFQATT, CDR2 SNEGSKA (reference sequence). The CDR3 has 17 residues.

The chain couples TRBV12-5 to TRBJ2-3, with 10 bases fitting TRBD1. The CDR3 contains 14 residues. Trimming took 6 bases from V and 2 from J; bases not matched to a gene: 2. Germline loops: CDR1 LGHNT, CDR2 FRNRAP. The CDR3: CASGDRGITDTQYF. CDR3 coding DNA: TGTGCTAGTGGGGACAGGGGGATCACAGATACGCAGTATTTT.

In nucleotides, the CDR3 is TGTGCCAGCAGCTTATCAGGGGTCGGCTCCTACGAGCAGTACGTC. This codes for CASSLSGVGSYEQYV. The rearrangement joins TRBV7-8 to TRBJ2-7; D is possibly TRBD1 (6 bases). The CDR3 sequence is 15 residues long. In germline, CDR1 is SGHVS, CDR2 FQNEAQ. The V and J ends lost 2 bases and 0 bases respectively, with 11 bases between them.

The CDR3 reads CASSTGQATGELFF. As DNA, the CDR3 is TGTGCCAGTAGTACCGGACAGGCCACCGGGGAGCTGTTTTTT. V usage is TRBV19 and J usage is TRBJ2-2; 7 bases are shared with TRBD1. Trimming at V came to 4 bases and at J to 4 bases, leaving 3 bases not matched to a gene. CDR3 length: 14 residues. Germline CDR1 is LNHDA and CDR2 is SQIVND (reference sequence). The variable domain in full, completed from reference TRBV19 and TRBJ2-2, reads DGGITQSPKYLFRKEGQNVTLSCEQNLNHDAMYWYRQDPGQGLRLIYYSQIVNDFQKGDIAEGYSVSREKKESFPLTVTSAQKNPTAFYLCASSTGQATGELFFGEGSRLTVL.

This clonotype was recorded only once. The rearrangement joins TRBV19 to TRBJ1-3, with 8 bases lining up with TRBD1. Germline V gives CDR1 LNHDA, CDR2 SQIVND (reference sequence). This CDR3 contains 18 residues. V lost 3 bases to trimming and J lost 0 bases; unmatched junction nucleotides: 10. This CDR3 reads CASSIGSGTGASGNTIYF. The DNA of the CDR3 is TGTGCCAGTAGTATCGGCTCCGGGACAGGCGCCTCTGGAAACACCATATATTTT.

The V and J genes are TRBV29-1 and TRBJ2-6; D is perhaps TRBD2 (5 bases). Trimming shortened V by 1 base and J by 0 bases, and 10 bases separated the two germline ends. Germline V gene data show CDR1 as SQVTM and CDR2 as ANQGSEA. The CDR3 sequence is 16 residues long. CDR3 coding DNA: TGCAGCGTTGAAGGGCCCGGGAACTCTGGGGCCAACGTCCTGACTTTC. It specifies CSVEGPGNSGANVLTF.

The chain recombines TRBV10-3 with TRBJ2-1, with D possibly matching TRBD1 (6 bases). Trimming removed 4 bases from V and 0 bases from J, with 19 bases in between. CDR1 and CDR2 (germline): ENHRY, SYGVKD. The CDR3 is 18 residues long. The CDR3 DNA reads TGTGCCATCAGTGGGACAGCCAGCCCGTCCAGCTCCTACAATGAGCAGTTCTTC. It specifies CAISGTASPSSSYNEQFF.

The V call is TRBV12-3 or TRBV12-4, the J call TRBJ2-5; tentatively, D is TRBD1 or TRBD2 (7 bases each). There are 17 residues in the CDR3. The V end was cut by 2 bases, the J end by 5 bases, with 21 bases between. The CDR3 spells CASSLTSRGGATETQYF. DNA of the CDR3: TGTGCCAGCAGTTTAACATCCAGGGGGGGGGCGACGGAGACCCAGTACTTC.